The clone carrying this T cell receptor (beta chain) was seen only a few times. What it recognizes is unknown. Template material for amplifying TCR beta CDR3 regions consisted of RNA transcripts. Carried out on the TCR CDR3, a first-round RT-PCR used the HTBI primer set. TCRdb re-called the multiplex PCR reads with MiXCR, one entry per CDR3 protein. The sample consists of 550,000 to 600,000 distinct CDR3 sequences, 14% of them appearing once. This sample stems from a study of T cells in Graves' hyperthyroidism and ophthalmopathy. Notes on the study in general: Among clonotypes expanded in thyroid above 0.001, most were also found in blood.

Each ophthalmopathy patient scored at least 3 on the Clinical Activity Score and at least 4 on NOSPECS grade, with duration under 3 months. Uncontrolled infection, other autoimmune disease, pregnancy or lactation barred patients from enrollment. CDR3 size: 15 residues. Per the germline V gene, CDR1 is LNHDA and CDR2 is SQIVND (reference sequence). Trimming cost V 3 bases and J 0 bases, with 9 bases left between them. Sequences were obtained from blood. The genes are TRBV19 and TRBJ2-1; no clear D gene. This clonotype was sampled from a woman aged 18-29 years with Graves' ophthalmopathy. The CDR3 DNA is TGTGCCAGTAGTATTGGGTCTGGCTCCTACAATGAGCAGTTCTTC. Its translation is CASSIGSGSYNEQFF.